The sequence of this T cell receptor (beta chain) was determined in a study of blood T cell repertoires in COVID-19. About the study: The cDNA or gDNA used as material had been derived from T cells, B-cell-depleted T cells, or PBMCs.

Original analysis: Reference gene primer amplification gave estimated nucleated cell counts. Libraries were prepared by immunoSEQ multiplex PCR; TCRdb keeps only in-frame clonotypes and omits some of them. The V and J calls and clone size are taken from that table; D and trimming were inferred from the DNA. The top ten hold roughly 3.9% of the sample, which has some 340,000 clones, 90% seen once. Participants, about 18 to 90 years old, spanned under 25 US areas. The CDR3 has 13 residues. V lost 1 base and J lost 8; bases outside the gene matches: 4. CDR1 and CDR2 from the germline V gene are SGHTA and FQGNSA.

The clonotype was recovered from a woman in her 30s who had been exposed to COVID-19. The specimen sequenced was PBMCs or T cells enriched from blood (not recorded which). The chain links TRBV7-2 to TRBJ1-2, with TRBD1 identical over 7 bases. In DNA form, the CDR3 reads TGTGCCAGCAGCTTAGGACAGGGCTACGGCTACACCTTC. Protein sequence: CASSLGQGYGYTF.